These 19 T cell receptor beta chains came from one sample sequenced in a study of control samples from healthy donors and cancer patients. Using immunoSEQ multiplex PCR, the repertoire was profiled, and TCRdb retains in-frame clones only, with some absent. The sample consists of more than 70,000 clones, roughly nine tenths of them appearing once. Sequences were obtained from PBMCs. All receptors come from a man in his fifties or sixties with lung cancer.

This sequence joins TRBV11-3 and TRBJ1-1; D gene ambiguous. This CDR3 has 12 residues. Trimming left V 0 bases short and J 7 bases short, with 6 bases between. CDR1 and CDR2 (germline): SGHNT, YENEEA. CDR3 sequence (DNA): TGTGCCAGCAGCTTAGACAGGAGTGAAGCTTTCTTT. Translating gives CASSLDRSEAFF.

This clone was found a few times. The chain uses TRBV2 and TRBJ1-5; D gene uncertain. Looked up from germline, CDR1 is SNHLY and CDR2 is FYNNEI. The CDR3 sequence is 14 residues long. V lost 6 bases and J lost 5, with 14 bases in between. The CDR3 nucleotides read TGTGCCAGCAGACTCTTTCAAGGAGATCAGCCCCAGCATTTT. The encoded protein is CASRLFQGDQPQHF.

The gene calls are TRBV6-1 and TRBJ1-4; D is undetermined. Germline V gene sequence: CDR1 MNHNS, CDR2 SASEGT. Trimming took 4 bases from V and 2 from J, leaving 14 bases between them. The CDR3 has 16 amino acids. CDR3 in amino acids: CASSGGGFTTNEKLFF. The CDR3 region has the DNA TGTGCCAGCAGTGGGGGAGGGTTCACGACTAATGAAAAACTGTTTTTT.

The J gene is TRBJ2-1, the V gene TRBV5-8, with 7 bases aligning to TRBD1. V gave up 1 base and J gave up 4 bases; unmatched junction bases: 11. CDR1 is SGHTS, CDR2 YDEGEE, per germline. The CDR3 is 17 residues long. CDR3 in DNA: TGTGCCAGCAGCTTGACAATGGGGACAGAAATTTACAATGAGCAGTTCTTC. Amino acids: CASSLTMGTEIYNEQFF.

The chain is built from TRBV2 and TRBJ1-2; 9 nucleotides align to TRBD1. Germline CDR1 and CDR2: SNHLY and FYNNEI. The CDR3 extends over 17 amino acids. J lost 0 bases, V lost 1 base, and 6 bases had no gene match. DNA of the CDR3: TGTGCCAGCAGTGAAGGTCTTACAGGGGGCTCTAACTATGGCTACACCTTC. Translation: CASSEGLTGGSNYGYTF.

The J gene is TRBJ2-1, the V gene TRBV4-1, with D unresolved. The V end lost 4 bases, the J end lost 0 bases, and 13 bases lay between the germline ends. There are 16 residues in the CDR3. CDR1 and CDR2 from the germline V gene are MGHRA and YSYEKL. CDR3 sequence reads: CASSRGPLSSYNEQFF. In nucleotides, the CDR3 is TGCGCCAGCAGCCGTGGGCCCCTCAGCTCCTACAATGAGCAGTTCTTC.

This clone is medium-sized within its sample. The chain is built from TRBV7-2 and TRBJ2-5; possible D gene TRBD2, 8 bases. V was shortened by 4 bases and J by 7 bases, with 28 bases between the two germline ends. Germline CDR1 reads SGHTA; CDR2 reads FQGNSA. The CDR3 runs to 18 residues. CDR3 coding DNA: TGTGCCAGCAGCTCACTAGGCCTCGGGAGGGGGCCGGTTGGGACCCAGTACTTC. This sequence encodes CASSSLGLGRGPVGTQYF.

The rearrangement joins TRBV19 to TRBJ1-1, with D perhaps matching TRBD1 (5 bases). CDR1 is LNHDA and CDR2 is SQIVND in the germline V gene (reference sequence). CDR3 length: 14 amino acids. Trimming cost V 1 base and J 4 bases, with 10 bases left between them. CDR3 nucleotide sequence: TGTGCCAGTAGTATAGGAGGGGAGAGCACTGAAGCTTTCTTT. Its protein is CASSIGGESTEAFF.

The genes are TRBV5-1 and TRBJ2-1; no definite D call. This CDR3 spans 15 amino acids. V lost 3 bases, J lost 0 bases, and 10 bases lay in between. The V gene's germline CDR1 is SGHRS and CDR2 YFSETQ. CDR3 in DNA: TGCGCCAGCAGCTATGGTAGCAGCTCCTACAATGAGCAGTTCTTC. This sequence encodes CASSYGSSSYNEQFF. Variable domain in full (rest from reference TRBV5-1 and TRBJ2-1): KAGVTQTPRYLIKTRGQQVTLSCSPISGHRSVSWYQQTPGQGLQFLFEYFSETQRNKGNFPGRFSGRQFSNSRSEMNVSTLELGDSALYLCASSYGSSSYNEQFFGPGTRLTVL.

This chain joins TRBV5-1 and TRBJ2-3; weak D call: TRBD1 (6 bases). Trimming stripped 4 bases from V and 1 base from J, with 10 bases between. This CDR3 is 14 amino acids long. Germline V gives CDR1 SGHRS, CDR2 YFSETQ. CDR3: CASSTGHRTDTQYF. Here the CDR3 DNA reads TGCGCCAGCAGCACGGGACACCGCACAGATACGCAGTATTTT.

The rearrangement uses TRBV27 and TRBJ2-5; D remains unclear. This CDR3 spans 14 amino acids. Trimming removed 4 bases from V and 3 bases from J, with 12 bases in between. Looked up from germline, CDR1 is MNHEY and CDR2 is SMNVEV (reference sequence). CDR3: CASSSITQKETQYF. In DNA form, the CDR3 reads TGTGCCAGCAGTTCCATCACACAGAAAGAGACCCAGTACTTC.

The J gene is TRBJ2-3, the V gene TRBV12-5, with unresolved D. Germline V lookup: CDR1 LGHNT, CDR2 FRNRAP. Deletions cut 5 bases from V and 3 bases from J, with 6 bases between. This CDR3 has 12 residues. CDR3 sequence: CASGLMTDTQYF. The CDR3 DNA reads TGTGCTAGTGGTCTGATGACAGATACGCAGTATTTT.

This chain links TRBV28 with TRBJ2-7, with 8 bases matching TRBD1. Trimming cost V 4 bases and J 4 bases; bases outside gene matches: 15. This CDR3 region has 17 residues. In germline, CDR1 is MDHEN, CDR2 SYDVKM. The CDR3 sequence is CASSYVIGRTGTYEQYF. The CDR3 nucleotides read TGTGCCAGCAGTTACGTAATAGGCAGGACAGGGACATACGAGCAGTACTTC.

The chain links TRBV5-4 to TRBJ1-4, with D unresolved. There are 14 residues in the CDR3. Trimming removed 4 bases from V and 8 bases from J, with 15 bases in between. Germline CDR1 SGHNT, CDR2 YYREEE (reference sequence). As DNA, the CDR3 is TGTGCCAGCAGCCGGGGAGCGGGAGAGGAAAAACTGTTTTTT. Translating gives CASSRGAGEEKLFF.

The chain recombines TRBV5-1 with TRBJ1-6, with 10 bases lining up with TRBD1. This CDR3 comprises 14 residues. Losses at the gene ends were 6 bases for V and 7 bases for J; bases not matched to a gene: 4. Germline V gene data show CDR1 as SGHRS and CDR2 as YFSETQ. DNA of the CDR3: TGCGCCAGCACGCCGGGACAGGGGAATTCACCCCTCCACTTT. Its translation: CASTPGQGNSPLHF.

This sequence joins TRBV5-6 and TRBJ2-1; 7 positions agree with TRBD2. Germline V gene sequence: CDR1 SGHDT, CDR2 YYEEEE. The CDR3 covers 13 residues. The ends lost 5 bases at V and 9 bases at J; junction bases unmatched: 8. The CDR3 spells CASSHRLAREQFF. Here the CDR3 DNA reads TGTGCCAGCAGTCATCGACTAGCACGTGAGCAGTTCTTC. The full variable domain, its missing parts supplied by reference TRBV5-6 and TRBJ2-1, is DAGVTQSPTHLIKTRGQQVTLRCSPKSGHDTVSWYQQALGQGPQFIFQYYEEEERQRGNFPDRFSGHQFPNYSSELNVNALLLGDSALYLCASSHRLAREQFFGPGTRLTVL.

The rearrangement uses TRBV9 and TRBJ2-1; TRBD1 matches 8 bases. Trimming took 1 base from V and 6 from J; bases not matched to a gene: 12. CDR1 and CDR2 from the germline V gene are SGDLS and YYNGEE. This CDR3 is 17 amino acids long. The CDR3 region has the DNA TGTGCCAGCAGCGTACCGCCGGACAGGGTTGGGGGCAATGAGCAGTTCTTC. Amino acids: CASSVPPDRVGGNEQFF.

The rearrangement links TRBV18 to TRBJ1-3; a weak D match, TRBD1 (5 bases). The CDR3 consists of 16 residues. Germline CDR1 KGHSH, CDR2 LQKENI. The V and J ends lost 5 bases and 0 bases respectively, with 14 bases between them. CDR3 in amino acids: CASSIGHSLSGNTIYF. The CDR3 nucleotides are TGTGCCAGCTCAATCGGACACTCTCTCTCTGGAAACACCATATATTTT. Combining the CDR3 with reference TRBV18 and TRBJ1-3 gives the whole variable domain NAGVMQNPRHLVRRRGQEARLRCSPMKGHSHVYWYRQLPEEGLKFMVYLQKENIIDESGMPKERFSAEFPKEGPSILRIQQVVRGDSAAYFCASSIGHSLSGNTIYFGEGSWLTVV.

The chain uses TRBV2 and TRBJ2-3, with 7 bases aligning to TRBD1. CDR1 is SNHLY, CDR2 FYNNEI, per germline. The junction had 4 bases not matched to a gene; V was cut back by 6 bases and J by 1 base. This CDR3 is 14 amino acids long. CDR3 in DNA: TGTGCCAGCAGACAGGGGTCCGGCACAGATACGCAGTATTTT. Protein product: CASRQGSGTDTQYF.